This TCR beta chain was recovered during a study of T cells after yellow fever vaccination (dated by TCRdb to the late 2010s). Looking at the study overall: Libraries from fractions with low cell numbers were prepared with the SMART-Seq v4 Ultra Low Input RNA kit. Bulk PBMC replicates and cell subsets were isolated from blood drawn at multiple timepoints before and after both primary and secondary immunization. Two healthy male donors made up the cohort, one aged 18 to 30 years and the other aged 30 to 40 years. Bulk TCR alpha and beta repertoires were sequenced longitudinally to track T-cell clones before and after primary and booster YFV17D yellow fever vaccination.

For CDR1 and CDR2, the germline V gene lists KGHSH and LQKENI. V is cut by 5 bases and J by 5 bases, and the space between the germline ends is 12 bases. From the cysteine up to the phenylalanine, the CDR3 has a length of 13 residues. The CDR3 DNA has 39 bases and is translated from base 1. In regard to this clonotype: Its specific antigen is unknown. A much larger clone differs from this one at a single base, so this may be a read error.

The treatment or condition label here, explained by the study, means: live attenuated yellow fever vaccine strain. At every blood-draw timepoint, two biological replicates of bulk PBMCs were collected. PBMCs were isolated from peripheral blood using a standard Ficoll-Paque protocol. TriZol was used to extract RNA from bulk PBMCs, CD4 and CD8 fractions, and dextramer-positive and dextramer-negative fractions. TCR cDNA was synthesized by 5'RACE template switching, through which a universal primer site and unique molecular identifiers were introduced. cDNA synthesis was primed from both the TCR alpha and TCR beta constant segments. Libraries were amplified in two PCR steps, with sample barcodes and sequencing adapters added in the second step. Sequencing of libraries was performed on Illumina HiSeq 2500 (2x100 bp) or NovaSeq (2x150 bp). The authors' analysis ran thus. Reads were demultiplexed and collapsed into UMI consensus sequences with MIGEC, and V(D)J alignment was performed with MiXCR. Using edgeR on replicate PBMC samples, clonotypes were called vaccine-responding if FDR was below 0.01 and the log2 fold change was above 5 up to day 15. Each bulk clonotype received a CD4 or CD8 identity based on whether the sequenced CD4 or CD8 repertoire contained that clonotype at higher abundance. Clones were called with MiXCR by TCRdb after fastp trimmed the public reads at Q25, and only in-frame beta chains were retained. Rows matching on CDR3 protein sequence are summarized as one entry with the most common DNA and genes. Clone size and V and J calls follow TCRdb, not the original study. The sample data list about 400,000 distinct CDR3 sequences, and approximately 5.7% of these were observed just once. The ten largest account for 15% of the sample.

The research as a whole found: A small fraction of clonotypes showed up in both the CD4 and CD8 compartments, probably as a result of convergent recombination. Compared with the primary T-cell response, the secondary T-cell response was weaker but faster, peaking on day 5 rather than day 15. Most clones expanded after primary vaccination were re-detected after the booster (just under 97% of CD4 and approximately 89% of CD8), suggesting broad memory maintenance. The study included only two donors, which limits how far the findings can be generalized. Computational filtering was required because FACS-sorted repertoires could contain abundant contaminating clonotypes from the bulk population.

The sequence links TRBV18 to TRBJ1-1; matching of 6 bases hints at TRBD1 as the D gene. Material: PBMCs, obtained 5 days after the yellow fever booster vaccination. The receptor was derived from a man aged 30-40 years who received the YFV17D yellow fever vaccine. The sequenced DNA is TGTGCCAGCTCATCCCACAGGGATACTGAAGCTTTCTTT. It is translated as CASSSHRDTEAFF. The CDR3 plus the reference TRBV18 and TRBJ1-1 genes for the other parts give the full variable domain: NAGVMQNPRHLVRRRGQEARLRCSPMKGHSHVYWYRQLPEEGLKFMVYLQKENIIDESGMPKERFSAEFPKEGPSILRIQQVVRGDSAAYFCASSSHRDTEAFFGQGTRLTVV.